The next 2 T cell receptor beta chains were all read from a single sample in a study of beta chain features in type 1 diabetes. The sequenced template was cDNA made from the entire isolated RNA. Using immunoSEQ multiplex PCR, the repertoire was profiled, and TCRdb retains in-frame clones only, with some absent. The sample yields nearly 250,000 clones, more than 65% seen once. Material: naive CD4+ T cells from blood. These receptors originate from a man aged 25-40 years in good health.

The J gene is TRBJ1-2, the V gene TRBV29-1; a weak D match, TRBD1 (6 bases). Looked up from germline, CDR1 is SQVTM and CDR2 is ANQGSEA. The CDR3 contains 13 residues. Trimming took off 5 bases at V and 1 base at J, with 11 bases between the two ends. The CDR3 reads CSVREGDNYGYTF. CDR3 bases: TGCAGCGTTCGAGAGGGGGATAACTATGGCTACACCTTC.

This clone turned up a few times. This chain connects TRBV29-1 to TRBJ2-3, with D unclear. Trimming pared 6 bases from V and 0 bases from J, leaving 10 bases between. Germline V gene sequence: CDR1 SQVTM, CDR2 ANQGSEA. CDR3 length: 13 amino acids. The CDR3 DNA reads TGCAGCGTCCGCGGCGCTAGCACAGATACGCAGTATTTT. Its translation: CSVRGASTDTQYF.